This TCR beta chain is from a study of cytomegalovirus exposure and HLA in healthy donors. Turning to this clone: The antigen is not known.

General observations from the study: Later analysis associated a missense DCLRE1C variant with TCR beta V- and J-gene trimming.

Nominal health characterized the donors when sampled, though unrecorded immune exposures were likely. Germline assignment: CDR1 SNHLY and CDR2 FYNNEI. This CDR3 is 16 amino acids long. Trimming took 2 bases from V and 7 from J; bases not matched to a gene: 7. It was with 60 Vbeta and 13 Jbeta primers that the PCR ran. Repertoires were generated with immunoSEQ multiplex PCR, while TCRdb's copy carries only in-frame clones and drops some. The sample lists over 80,000 clones; 73% were seen once. This sequence joins TRBV2 and TRBJ2-2; 10 nucleotides line up with TRBD2. This TCR was recovered from a man in his forties in good health and CMV-seronegative. The specimen sequenced was PBMCs. The CDR3 reads CASSELAGARGGELFF. CDR3 in DNA: TGTGCCAGCAGTGAACTAGCGGGGGCGCGGGGCGGGGAGCTGTTTTTT.